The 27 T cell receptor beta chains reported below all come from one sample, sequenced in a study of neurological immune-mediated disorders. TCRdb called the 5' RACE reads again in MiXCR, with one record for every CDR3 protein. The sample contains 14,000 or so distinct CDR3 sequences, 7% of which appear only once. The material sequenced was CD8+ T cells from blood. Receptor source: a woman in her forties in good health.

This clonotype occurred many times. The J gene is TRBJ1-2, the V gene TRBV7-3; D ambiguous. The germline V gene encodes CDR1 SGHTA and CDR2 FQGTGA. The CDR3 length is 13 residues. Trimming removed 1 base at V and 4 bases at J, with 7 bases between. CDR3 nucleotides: TGTGCCAGCAGCTTAAATAGCGGCTATGGCTACACCTTC. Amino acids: CASSLNSGYGYTF.

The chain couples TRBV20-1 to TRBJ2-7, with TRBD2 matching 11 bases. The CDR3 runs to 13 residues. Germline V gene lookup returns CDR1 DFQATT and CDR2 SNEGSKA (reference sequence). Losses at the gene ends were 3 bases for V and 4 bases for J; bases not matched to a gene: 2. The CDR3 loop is CSASRTSGYEQYF. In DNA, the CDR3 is TGCAGTGCTAGCCGGACTAGCGGGTACGAGCAGTACTTC.

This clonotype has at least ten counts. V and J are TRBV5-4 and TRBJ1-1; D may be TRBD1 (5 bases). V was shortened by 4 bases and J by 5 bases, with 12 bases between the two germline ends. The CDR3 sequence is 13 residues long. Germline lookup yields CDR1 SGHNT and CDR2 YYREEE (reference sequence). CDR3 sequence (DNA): TGTGCCAGCAGCAGTTGGGGCGCAACTGAAGCTTTCTTT. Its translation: CASSSWGATEAFF.

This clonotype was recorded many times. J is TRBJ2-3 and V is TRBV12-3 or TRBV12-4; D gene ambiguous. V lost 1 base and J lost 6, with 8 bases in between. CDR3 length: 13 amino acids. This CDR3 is CASSLEGRDTQYF. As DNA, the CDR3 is TGTGCCAGCAGTTTAGAAGGAAGGGATACGCAGTATTTT.

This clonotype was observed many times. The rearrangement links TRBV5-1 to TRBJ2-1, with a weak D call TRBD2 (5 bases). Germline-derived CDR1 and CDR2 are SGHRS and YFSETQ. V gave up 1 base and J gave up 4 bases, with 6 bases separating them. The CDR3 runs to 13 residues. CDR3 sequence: CASSLREYNEQFF. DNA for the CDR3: TGCGCCAGCAGCTTGAGGGAGTACAATGAGCAGTTCTTC.

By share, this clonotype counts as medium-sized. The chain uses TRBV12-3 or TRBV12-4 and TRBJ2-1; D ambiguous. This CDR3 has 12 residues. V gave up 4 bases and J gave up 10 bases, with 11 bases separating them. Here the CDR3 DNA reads TGTGCCAGCAGTTACACACCATTGGAGCAGTTCTTC. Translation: CASSYTPLEQFF.

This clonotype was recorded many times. The CDR3 spells CAWSDGNTIYF. DNA for the CDR3: TGTGCCTGGAGTGATGGAAACACCATATATTTT. This rearrangement joins TRBV30 to TRBJ1-3; no clear D. CDR3 length: 11 residues. Between the trimmed V and J ends, which lost 1 base and 3 bases, there was a span of 1 base. Germline loops: CDR1 GTSNPN, CDR2 SVGIG (reference sequence).

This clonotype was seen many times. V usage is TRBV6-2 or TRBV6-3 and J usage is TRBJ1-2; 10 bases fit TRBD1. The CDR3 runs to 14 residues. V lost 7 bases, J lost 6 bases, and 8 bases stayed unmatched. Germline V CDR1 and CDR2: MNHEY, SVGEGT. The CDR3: CASNLRQGADGYTF. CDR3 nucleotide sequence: TGTGCCAGCAACCTACGACAGGGGGCAGATGGCTACACCTTC.

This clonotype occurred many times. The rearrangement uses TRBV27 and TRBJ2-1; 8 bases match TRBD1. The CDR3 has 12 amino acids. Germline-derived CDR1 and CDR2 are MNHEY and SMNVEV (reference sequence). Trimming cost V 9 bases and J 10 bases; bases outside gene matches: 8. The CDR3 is CASQSTGVEQFF. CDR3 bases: TGTGCCAGTCAATCGACAGGGGTCGAGCAGTTCTTC.

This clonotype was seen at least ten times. The CDR3 is CASSQVGLAYNEQFF. CDR3 coding DNA: TGCGCCAGCAGCCAAGTAGGACTAGCGTACAATGAGCAGTTCTTC. The chain combines TRBV4-1 with TRBJ2-1; 9 bases are a match to TRBD2. There are 15 residues in the CDR3. Germline V CDR1 and CDR2: MGHRA, YSYEKL. The V and J ends lost 1 base and 4 bases, in that order; junction bases with no gene match: 2.

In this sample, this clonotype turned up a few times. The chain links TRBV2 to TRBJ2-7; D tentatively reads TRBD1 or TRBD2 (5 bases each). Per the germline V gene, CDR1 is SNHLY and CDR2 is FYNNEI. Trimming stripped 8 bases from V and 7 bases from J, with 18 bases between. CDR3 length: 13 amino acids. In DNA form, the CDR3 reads TGTGCCAGCGTTTCCGGGACCCCTGAGGAGCAGTACTTC. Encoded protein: CASVSGTPEEQYF.

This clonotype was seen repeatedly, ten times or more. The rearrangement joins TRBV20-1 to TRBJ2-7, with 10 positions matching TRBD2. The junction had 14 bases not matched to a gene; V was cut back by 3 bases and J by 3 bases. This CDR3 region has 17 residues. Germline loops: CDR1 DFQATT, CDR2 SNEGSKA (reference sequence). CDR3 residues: CSASCPSGGRLFYEQYF. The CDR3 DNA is TGCAGTGCTAGTTGTCCTAGCGGGGGCCGTCTATTCTACGAGCAGTACTTC.

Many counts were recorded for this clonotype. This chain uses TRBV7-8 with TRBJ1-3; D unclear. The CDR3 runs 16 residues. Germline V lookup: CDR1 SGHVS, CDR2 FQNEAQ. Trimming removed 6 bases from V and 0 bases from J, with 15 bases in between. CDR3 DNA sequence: TGTGCCAGCAGTTCCGCTGACGGATACTCTGGAAACACCATATATTTT. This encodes CASSSADGYSGNTIYF.

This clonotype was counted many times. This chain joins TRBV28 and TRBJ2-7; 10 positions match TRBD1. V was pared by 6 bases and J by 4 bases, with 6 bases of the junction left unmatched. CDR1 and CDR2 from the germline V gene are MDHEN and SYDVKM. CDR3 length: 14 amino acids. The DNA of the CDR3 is TGTGCCAGCAGCGCTCCGGGACAGGGGTACGAGCAGTACTTC. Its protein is CASSAPGQGYEQYF.

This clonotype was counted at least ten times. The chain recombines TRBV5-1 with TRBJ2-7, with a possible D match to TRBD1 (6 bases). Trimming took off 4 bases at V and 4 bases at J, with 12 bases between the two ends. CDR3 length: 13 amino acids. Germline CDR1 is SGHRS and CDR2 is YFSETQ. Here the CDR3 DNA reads TGCGCCAGCAGCCTCAACAGGGATTACGAGCAGTACTTC. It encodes CASSLNRDYEQYF. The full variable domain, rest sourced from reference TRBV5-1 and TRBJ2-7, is KAGVTQTPRYLIKTRGQQVTLSCSPISGHRSVSWYQQTPGQGLQFLFEYFSETQRNKGNFPGRFSGRQFSNSRSEMNVSTLELGDSALYLCASSLNRDYEQYFGPGTRLTVT.

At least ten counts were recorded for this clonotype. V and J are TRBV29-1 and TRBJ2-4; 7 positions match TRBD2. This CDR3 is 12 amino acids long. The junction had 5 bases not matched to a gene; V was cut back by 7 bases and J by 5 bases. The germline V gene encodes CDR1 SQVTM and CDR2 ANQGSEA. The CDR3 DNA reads TGCAGCGCCTGGGGGGGAGAAAACATTCAGTACTTC. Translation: CSAWGGENIQYF.

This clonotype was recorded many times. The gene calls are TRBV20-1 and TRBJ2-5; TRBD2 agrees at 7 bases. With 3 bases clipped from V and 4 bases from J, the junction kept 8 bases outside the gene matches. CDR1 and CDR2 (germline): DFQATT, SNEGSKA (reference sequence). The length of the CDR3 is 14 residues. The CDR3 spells CSASQFGGRETQYF. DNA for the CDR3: TGCAGTGCTAGCCAATTCGGGGGGAGAGAGACCCAGTACTTC.

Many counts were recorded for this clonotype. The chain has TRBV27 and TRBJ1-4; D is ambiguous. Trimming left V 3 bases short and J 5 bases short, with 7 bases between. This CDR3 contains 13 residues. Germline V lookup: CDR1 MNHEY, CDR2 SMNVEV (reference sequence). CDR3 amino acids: CASSLNGNEKLFF. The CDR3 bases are TGTGCCAGCAGTTTGAATGGGAATGAAAAACTGTTTTTT.

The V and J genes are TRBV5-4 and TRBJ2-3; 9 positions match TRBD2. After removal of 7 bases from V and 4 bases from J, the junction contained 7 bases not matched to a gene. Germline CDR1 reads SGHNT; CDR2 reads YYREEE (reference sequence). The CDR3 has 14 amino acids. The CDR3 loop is CASRGGAEADTQYF. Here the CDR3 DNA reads TGTGCCAGCCGCGGGGGGGCAGAAGCAGATACGCAGTATTTT.

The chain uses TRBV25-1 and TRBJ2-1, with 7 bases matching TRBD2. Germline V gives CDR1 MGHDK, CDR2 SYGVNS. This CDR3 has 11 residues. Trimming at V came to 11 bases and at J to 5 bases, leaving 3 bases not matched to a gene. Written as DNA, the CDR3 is TGTGCCTCCAGCGGGAACAATGAGCAGTTCTTC. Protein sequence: CASSGNNEQFF.

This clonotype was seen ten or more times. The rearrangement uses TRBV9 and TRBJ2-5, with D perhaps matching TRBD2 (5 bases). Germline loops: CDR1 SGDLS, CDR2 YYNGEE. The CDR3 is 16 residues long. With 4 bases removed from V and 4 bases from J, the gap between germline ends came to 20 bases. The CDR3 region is CASSRRPGSQGETQYF. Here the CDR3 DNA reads TGTGCCAGCAGCCGAAGACCGGGATCTCAAGGAGAGACCCAGTACTTC.

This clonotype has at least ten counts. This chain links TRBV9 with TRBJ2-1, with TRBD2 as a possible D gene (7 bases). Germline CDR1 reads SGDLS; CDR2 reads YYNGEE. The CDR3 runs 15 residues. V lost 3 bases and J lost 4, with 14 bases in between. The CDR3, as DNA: TGTGCCAGCAGCGAGGGGGGGGCAGGGTACAATGAGCAGTTCTTC. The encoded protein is CASSEGGAGYNEQFF.

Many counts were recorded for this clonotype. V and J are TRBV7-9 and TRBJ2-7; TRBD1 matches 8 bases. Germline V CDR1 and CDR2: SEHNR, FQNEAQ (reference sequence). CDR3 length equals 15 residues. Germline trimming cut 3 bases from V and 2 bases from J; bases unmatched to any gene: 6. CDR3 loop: CASSFGQGTAYEQYF. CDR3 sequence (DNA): TGTGCCAGCAGCTTTGGACAGGGAACTGCCTACGAGCAGTACTTC.

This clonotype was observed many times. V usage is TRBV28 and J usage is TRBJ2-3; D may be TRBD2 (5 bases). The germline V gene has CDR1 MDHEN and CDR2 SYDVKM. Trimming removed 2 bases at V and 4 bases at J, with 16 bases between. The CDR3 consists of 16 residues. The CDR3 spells CASSLEAEPGADTQYF. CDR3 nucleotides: TGTGCCAGCAGTTTAGAAGCGGAGCCGGGTGCAGATACGCAGTATTTT.

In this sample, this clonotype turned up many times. The CDR3 sequence is CASSLRGPGREKLFF. The CDR3 region has the DNA TGCGCCAGCAGCCTCCGGGGGCCAGGTCGTGAAAAACTGTTTTTT. The rearrangement links TRBV5-1 to TRBJ1-4, with a weak D call TRBD1 (6 bases). CDR1 SGHRS and CDR2 YFSETQ come from the germline V gene. V lost 4 bases and J 7 bases, leaving 17 bases between the germline ends. This CDR3 has 15 amino acids. Complete variable domain (other parts from reference TRBV5-1 and TRBJ1-4): KAGVTQTPRYLIKTRGQQVTLSCSPISGHRSVSWYQQTPGQGLQFLFEYFSETQRNKGNFPGRFSGRQFSNSRSEMNVSTLELGDSALYLCASSLRGPGREKLFFGSGTQLSVL.

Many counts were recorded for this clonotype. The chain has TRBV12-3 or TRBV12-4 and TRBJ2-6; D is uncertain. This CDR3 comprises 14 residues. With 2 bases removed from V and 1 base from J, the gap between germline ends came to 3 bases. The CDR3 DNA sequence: TGTGCCAGCAGTTTATTATCTGGGGCCAACGTCCTGACTTTC. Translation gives CASSLLSGANVLTF.

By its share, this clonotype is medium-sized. The CDR3 DNA reads as TGTGCCAGCAGTGAACTTCCCAACCAGGCCAGTGGCTATAATGAGCAGTTCTTC. It codes for CASSELPNQASGYNEQFF. This chain joins TRBV25-1 and TRBJ2-1; D remains ambiguous. V shed 2 bases and J shed 7 bases, with 24 bases lying between them. The CDR3 contains 18 residues. Germline values: CDR1 MGHDK, CDR2 SYGVNS.